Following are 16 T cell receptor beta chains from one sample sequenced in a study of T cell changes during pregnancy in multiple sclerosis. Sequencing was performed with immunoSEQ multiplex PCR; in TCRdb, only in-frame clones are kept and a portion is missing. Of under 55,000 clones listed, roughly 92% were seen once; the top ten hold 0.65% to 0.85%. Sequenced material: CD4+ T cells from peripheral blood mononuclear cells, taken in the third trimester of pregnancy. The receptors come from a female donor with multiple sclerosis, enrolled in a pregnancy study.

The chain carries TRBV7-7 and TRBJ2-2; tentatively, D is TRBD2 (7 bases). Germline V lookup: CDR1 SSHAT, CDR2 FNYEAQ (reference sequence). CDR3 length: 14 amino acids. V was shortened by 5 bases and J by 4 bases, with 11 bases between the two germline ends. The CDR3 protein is CASSRGGVTGELFF. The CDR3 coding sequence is TGTGCCAGCAGCAGAGGGGGGGTCACCGGGGAGCTGTTTTTT.

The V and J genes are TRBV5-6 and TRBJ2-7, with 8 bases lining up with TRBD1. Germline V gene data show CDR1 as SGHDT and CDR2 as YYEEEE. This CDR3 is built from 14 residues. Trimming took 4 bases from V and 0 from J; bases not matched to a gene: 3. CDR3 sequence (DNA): TGTGCCAGCAGCCTAGACAGGGGCTCCTACGAGCAGTACTTC. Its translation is CASSLDRGSYEQYF.

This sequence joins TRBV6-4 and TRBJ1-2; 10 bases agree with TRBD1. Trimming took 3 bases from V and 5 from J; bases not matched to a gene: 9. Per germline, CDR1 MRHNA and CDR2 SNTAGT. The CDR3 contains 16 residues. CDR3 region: CASSESGTGEWYGYTF. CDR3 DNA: TGTGCCAGCAGTGAGAGCGGGACAGGGGAATGGTATGGCTACACCTTC.

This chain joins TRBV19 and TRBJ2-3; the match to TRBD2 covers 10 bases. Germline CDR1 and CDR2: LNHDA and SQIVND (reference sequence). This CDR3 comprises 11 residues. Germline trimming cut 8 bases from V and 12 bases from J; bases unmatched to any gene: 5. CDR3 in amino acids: CASSQRGGQYF. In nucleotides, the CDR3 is TGTGCCAGTTCGCAGCGGGGGGGCCAGTATTTT.

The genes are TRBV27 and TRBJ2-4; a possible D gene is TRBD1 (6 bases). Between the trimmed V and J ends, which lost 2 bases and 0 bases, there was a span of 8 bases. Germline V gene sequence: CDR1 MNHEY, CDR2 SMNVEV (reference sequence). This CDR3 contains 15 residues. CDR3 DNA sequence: TGTGCCAGCAGTTTAGGACAGCTAGCCAAAAACATTCAGTACTTC. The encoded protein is CASSLGQLAKNIQYF.

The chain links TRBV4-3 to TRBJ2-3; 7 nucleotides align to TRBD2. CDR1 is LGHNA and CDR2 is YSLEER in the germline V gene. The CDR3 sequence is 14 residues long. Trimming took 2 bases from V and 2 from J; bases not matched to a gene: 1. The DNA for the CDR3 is TGCGCCAGCAGCCAAACTAGCGCCACAGATACGCAGTATTTT. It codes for CASSQTSATDTQYF.

The CDR3 spells CATSRDLLAGGTDTQYF. CDR3 DNA: TGTGCCACCAGCAGAGATCTCTTAGCGGGGGGCACAGATACGCAGTATTTT. The V and J genes are TRBV15 and TRBJ2-3; 9 bases fit TRBD2. Germline CDR1 is LNHNV and CDR2 is YYDKDF (reference sequence). CDR3 size: 17 residues. V lost 0 bases to trimming and J lost 1 base; unmatched junction nucleotides: 5.

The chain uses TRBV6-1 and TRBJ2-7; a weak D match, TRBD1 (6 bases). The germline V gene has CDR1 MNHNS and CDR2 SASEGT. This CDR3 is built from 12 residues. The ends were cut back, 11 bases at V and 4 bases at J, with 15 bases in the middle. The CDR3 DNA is TGTGCCGTACAGGGTGGTCTGTACGAGCAGTACTTC. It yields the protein CAVQGGLYEQYF.

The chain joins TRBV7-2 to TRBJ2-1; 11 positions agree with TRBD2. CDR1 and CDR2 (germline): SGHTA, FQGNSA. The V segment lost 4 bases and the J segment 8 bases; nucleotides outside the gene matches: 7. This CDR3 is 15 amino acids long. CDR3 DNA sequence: TGTGCCAGCAGCTCAATGGGACTAGCGGCGGATGAGCAGTTCTTC. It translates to CASSSMGLAADEQFF. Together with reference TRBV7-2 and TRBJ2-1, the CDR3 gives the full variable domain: GAGVSQSPSNKVTEKGKDVELRCDPISGHTALYWYRQSLGQGLEFLIYFQGNSAPDKSGLPSDRFSAERTGGSVSTLTIQRTQQEDSAVYLCASSSMGLAADEQFFGPGTRLTVL.

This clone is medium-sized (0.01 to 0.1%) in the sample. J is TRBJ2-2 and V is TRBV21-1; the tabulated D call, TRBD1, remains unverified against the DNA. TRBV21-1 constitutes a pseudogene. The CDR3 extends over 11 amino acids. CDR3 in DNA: TGTCCGACGGCAGGCACCGGGGAGCTGTTTTTT. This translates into CPTAGTGELFF.

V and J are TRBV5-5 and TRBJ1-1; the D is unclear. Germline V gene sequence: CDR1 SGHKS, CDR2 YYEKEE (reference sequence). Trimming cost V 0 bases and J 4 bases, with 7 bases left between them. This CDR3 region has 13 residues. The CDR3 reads CASSLGGSTEAFF. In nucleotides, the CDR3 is TGTGCCAGCAGCTTGGGTGGGAGCACTGAAGCTTTCTTT.

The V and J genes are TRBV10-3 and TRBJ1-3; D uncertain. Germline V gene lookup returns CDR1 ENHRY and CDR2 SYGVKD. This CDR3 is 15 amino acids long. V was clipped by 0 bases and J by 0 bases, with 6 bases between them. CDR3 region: CAISESRVSGNTIYF. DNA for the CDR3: TGTGCCATCAGTGAGTCTCGCGTCTCTGGAAACACCATATATTTT.

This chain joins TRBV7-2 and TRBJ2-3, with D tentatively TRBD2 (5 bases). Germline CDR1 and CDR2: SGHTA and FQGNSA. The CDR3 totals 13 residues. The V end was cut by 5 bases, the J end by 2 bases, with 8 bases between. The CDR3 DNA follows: TGTGCCAGCAGCCCGACTAACACAGATACGCAGTATTTT. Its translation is CASSPTNTDTQYF.

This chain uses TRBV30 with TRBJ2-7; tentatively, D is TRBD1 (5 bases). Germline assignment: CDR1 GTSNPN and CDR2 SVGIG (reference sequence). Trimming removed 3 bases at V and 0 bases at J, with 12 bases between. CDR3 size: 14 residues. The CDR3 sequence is CAWRKDTLSYEQYF. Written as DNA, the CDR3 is TGTGCCTGGAGAAAGGACACCCTCTCCTACGAGCAGTACTTC.

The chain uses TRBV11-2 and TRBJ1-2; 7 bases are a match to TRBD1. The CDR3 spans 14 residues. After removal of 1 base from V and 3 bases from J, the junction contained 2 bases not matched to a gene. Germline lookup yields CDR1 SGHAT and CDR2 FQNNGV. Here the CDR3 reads CASSLARGDYGYTF. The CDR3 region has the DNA TGTGCCAGCAGCTTAGCCAGGGGGGACTATGGCTACACCTTC.

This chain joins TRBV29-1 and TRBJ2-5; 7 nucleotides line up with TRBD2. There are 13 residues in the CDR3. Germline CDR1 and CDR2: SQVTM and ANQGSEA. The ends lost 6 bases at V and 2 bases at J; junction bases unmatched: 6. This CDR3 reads CSVSGSGQETQYF. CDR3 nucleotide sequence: TGCAGCGTCTCTGGTAGCGGGCAAGAGACCCAGTACTTC.